One and the same sample provided the 30 T cell receptor beta chains below, sequenced in a study of type 1 and type 2 diabetes patients. PCR was run on genomic DNA. The TCR beta CDR3 region was amplified using 30 forward and 13 reverse primers. MiXCR, applied by TCRdb to the multiplex PCR reads, yields one record per CDR3 protein. The profile covers about 290,000 distinct CDR3 sequences, with more than 45% appearing a single time and roughly 13% taken by the ten largest. The specimen sequenced was peripheral blood mononuclear cells (PBMCs). These receptors originate from a man between 18 and 35 years old with type 2 diabetes.

The chain combines TRBV30 with TRBJ2-3; the match to TRBD1 covers 8 bases. The CDR3 contains 13 residues. Germline CDR1 GTSNPN, CDR2 SVGIG (reference sequence). CDR3 bases: TGTGCACGTTCCGGGACAGGAACAAATACGCAGTATTTT. This encodes CARSGTGTNTQYF.

This clonotype was detected only a few times. The chain employs TRBV19 and TRBJ2-3, with 7 bases fitting TRBD2. After removal of 4 bases from V and 4 bases from J, the junction contained 2 bases not matched to a gene. This CDR3 region has 13 residues. Germline CDR1 LNHDA, CDR2 SQIVND (reference sequence). This chain's CDR3 is CASSRGLPDTQYF. DNA of the CDR3: TGTGCCAGTAGTAGGGGACTACCAGATACGCAGTATTTT.

This clonotype was observed a few times. The chain uses TRBV25-1 and TRBJ2-1; 8 positions agree with TRBD1. The CDR3 has 17 residues. The junction had 11 bases not matched to a gene; V was cut back by 1 base and J by 6 bases. CDR1 and CDR2 from the germline V gene are MGHDK and SYGVNS. The chain's CDR3 is CASSEWVAGQGSNEQFF. For the CDR3, the DNA is TGTGCCAGCAGTGAATGGGTTGCTGGACAGGGAAGCAATGAGCAGTTCTTC.

This chain links TRBV19 with TRBJ2-3, with D possibly being TRBD1 or TRBD2 (5 bases each). The CDR3 is 15 amino acids. With 7 bases removed from V and 6 bases from J, the gap between germline ends came to 20 bases. Germline assignment: CDR1 LNHDA and CDR2 SQIVND (reference sequence). CDR3 coding DNA: TGTGCCAGTACCCCACCGGGACCTCTCACTGATACGCAGTATTTT. It codes for CASTPPGPLTDTQYF.

The J gene is TRBJ1-2, the V gene TRBV14; 7 bases match TRBD1. Per germline, CDR1 SGHDN and CDR2 FVKESK. Trimming took 2 bases from V and 0 from J; bases not matched to a gene: 6. The CDR3 totals 16 residues. As DNA, the CDR3 is TGTGCCAGCAGCCAAAGATCAGGGACAGCTAACTATGGCTACACCTTC. Amino acids: CASSQRSGTANYGYTF.

V gene TRBV9 combines with J gene TRBJ2-1, with 13 bases matching TRBD2. The trim removed 1 base at V and 10 bases at J, leaving 5 bases unmatched. CDR3 size: 15 residues. Germline CDR1 reads SGDLS; CDR2 reads YYNGEE. CDR3 in amino acids: CASSVRGLAGSEQFF. In DNA form, the CDR3 reads TGTGCCAGCAGCGTAAGGGGACTAGCGGGAAGCGAGCAGTTCTTC.

This clonotype was detected a few times. J is TRBJ1-1 and V is TRBV28, with D perhaps matching TRBD1 (6 bases). The V end was cut by 5 bases, the J end by 3 bases, with 10 bases between. Germline values: CDR1 MDHEN, CDR2 SYDVKM. The CDR3 spans 13 residues. CDR3 coding DNA: TGTGCCAGCAGTCCTCCAGGGGACACTGAAGCTTTCTTT. Its translation is CASSPPGDTEAFF. Filled out from reference TRBV28 and TRBJ1-1, the complete variable domain reads DVKVTQSSRYLVKRTGEKVFLECVQDMDHENMFWYRQDPGLGLRLIYFSYDVKMKEKGDIPEGYSVSREKKERFSLILESASTNQTSMYLCASSPPGDTEAFFGQGTRLTVV.

With respect to this clonotype: Germline is not matched at one junction end, which may reflect a read error. This chain connects TRBV30 to TRBJ2-7; 7 positions match TRBD1. Germline V gives CDR1 GTSNPN, CDR2 SVGIG (reference sequence). The CDR3 runs to 14 residues. The DNA for the CDR3 is TGTGCCTGGGGTGTATTGGGACAGCACTACGAGCAGTACTTC. This encodes CAWGVLGQHYEQYF.

Remarks on this clonotype: Sequence at one end of the junction differs from germline and may be a read error. The rearrangement links TRBV7-2 to TRBJ1-6; a possible D gene is TRBD1 (5 bases). The V gene's germline CDR1 is SGHTA and CDR2 FQGNSA. This CDR3 is built from 14 residues. The CDR3 reads CASSWGGSDSPLYF. For the CDR3, the DNA is TGTGCCAGCAGCTGGGGGGGATCGGATTCACCCCTCTACTTT.

The chain recombines TRBV24-1 with TRBJ2-7; TRBD1 or TRBD2 may be the D gene (5 bases each). The germline CDR1 and CDR2 sequences are KGHDR and SFDVKD. The CDR3 totals 14 residues. The ends were cut back, 9 bases at V and 0 bases at J, with 14 bases in the middle. The CDR3 region has the DNA TGTGCCACCGTTTTTCGGGACGACTCCTACGAGCAGTACTTC. It specifies CATVFRDDSYEQYF.

This clonotype was detected only a few times. The V gene is TRBV30, the J gene TRBJ1-4; the D is unclear. V shed 2 bases and J shed 6 bases, with 10 bases lying between them. Germline V CDR1 and CDR2: GTSNPN, SVGIG (reference sequence). The CDR3 loop spans 13 amino acids. The CDR3 DNA sequence: TGTGCCTGGAGTCCAGGATGGGATGAAAAACTGTTTTTT. It specifies CAWSPGWDEKLFF.

The chain carries TRBV10-1 and TRBJ2-2; the match to TRBD1 covers 11 bases. The CDR3 length is 16 residues. The V segment lost 5 bases and the J segment 1 base; nucleotides outside the gene matches: 3. Per germline, CDR1 WNHNN and CDR2 SYGVQD (reference sequence). The CDR3 DNA reads as TGCGCCAGCAGTCAGGGACAGGGGGAGAACACCGGGGAGCTGTTTTTT. Encoded protein: CASSQGQGENTGELFF.

This sequence joins TRBV2 and TRBJ2-1; TRBD1 might be the D (6 bases). Trimming removed 6 bases from V and 5 bases from J, with 17 bases in between. The CDR3 extends over 15 amino acids. Germline-derived CDR1 and CDR2 are SNHLY and FYNNEI. The CDR3 sequence is CASSQTGQRNNEQFF. Written as DNA, the CDR3 is TGTGCCAGCAGCCAGACAGGACAGAGGAACAATGAGCAGTTCTTC.

This clonotype appeared a single time. V gene TRBV9 combines with J gene TRBJ2-5, with 8 positions matching TRBD2. The germline CDR1 and CDR2 sequences are SGDLS and YYNGEE. This CDR3 spans 16 amino acids. V dropped 0 bases and J dropped 0; count of bases not matched to a gene: 4. The CDR3 loop is CASSVGPAGDQETQYF. The CDR3 nucleotides read TGTGCCAGCAGCGTAGGACCAGCGGGGGACCAAGAGACCCAGTACTTC.

The chain has TRBV9 and TRBJ2-7; 7 positions match TRBD2. Germline CDR1 SGDLS, CDR2 YYNGEE. This CDR3 has 14 amino acids. With 3 bases clipped from V and 5 bases from J, the junction kept 8 bases outside the gene matches. Written as DNA, the CDR3 is TGTGCCAGCAGCGCCTCAGGGAGGGACCACGAGCAGTACTTC. This codes for CASSASGRDHEQYF.

The CDR3 DNA reads as TGTGCCAGCAGCTTGGGACAGCACTATGGCTACACCTTC. Its protein is CASSLGQHYGYTF. V gene TRBV7-6 combines with J gene TRBJ1-2; 7 bases agree with TRBD1. The CDR3 contains 13 residues. V lost 3 bases and J lost 3; bases outside the gene matches: 1. CDR1 is SGHVS, CDR2 FNYEAQ, per germline. The whole variable domain, filled in from reference TRBV7-6 and TRBJ1-2, reads GAGVSQSPRYKVTKRGQDVALRCDPISGHVSLYWYRQALGQGPEFLTYFNYEAQQDKSGLPNDRFSAERPEGSISTLTIQRTEQRDSAMYRCASSLGQHYGYTFGSGTRLTVV.

The chain is built from TRBV15 and TRBJ1-2, with 10 bases aligning to TRBD1. Germline CDR1 reads LNHNV; CDR2 reads YYDKDF (reference sequence). V shed 0 bases, J shed 8 bases, and the junction held 12 bases outside the gene matches. The CDR3 is 17 amino acids. This CDR3 is CATSRDFTGTGDRGYTF. The CDR3 DNA sequence: TGTGCCACCAGCAGAGATTTTACCGGGACAGGGGACCGCGGCTACACCTTC.

This clonotype was seen just once. The chain uses TRBV12-5 and TRBJ1-2, with D unresolved. The V end was cut by 0 bases, the J end by 8 bases, with 19 bases between. CDR1 and CDR2 from the germline V gene are LGHNT and FRNRAP. The CDR3 runs to 16 residues. CDR3 sequence (DNA): TGTGCTAGTGGTTTGGTACTGGATGGGTCCGGAGGAGGCTACACCTTC. As protein: CASGLVLDGSGGGYTF.

This clonotype occurred a few times. The chain employs TRBV19 and TRBJ1-1, with D tentatively TRBD1 (5 bases). Germline loops: CDR1 LNHDA, CDR2 SQIVND (reference sequence). The CDR3 contains 13 residues. Trimming took off 3 bases at V and 5 bases at J, with 10 bases between the two ends. The CDR3 DNA reads as TGTGCCAGTAGTATTCTCAGGGAAACTGAAGCTTTCTTT. Encoded protein: CASSILRETEAFF.

The rearrangement links TRBV19 to TRBJ2-5, with TRBD2 matching over 13 bases. Germline values: CDR1 LNHDA, CDR2 SQIVND (reference sequence). With V trimmed by 11 bases and J by 5 bases, 11 bases remained unmatched. This CDR3 contains 15 residues. This CDR3 is CASLGTSGKGETQYF. Here the CDR3 DNA reads TGTGCCTCCCTCGGGACTAGCGGGAAGGGGGAGACCCAGTACTTC.

The chain is built from TRBV10-3 and TRBJ1-2, with TRBD1 matching over 7 bases. The CDR3 extends over 17 amino acids. Germline V gene lookup returns CDR1 ENHRY and CDR2 SYGVKD. The V and J ends lost 5 bases and 6 bases, in that order; junction bases with no gene match: 18. The CDR3 sequence is CAISPTSQPTGRDGYTF. In nucleotides, the CDR3 is TGTGCCATCAGTCCGACCTCCCAGCCGACAGGGCGAGATGGCTACACCTTC.

The rearrangement uses TRBV20-1 and TRBJ2-7; D unclear. This CDR3 is built from 12 residues. V was pared by 4 bases and J by 2 bases, with 9 bases between. CDR1 and CDR2 from the germline V gene are DFQATT and SNEGSKA (reference sequence). CDR3 protein: CSATDTAYEQYF. In DNA form, the CDR3 reads TGCAGTGCTACTGACACGGCCTACGAGCAGTACTTC.

The chain links TRBV6-6 to TRBJ1-4, with D unclear. The CDR3 consists of 14 residues. V was trimmed by 6 bases and J by 8 bases, leaving 16 bases between them. Germline V lookup: CDR1 MNHNY, CDR2 SVGAGI (reference sequence). For the CDR3, the DNA is TGTGCCAGCAGAAGAGTAGCGGACGGCGAAAAACTGTTTTTT. This gives the protein CASRRVADGEKLFF.

This clonotype has a handful of counts. The rearrangement uses TRBV6-6 and TRBJ1-5, with 8 bases identical to TRBD1. CDR3 length: 15 amino acids. Germline V gives CDR1 MNHNY, CDR2 SVGAGI (reference sequence). The junction had 3 bases not matched to a gene; V was cut back by 2 bases and J by 3 bases. This chain's CDR3 is CASSYLDRANQPQHF. In DNA, the CDR3 is TGTGCCAGCAGTTACCTGGACAGGGCCAATCAGCCCCAGCATTTT.

CDR3 bases: TGTGCCAGTAGGACAGGGAGTAACAATGAGCAGTTCTTC. Translating it yields CASRTGSNNEQFF. The rearrangement uses TRBV19 and TRBJ2-1; TRBD1 aligns across 7 bases. CDR3 size: 13 residues. The ends lost 6 bases at V and 5 bases at J; junction bases unmatched: 4. From germline, CDR1 is LNHDA and CDR2 SQIVND (reference sequence).

This clonotype was seen only once. The CDR3, as DNA: TGTGCCACCAGTGCGACAGGGGAGTATTACAATGAGCAGTTCTTC. Translated, it gives CATSATGEYYNEQFF. V gene TRBV24-1 combines with J gene TRBJ2-1; 8 nucleotides match TRBD1. Germline lookup yields CDR1 KGHDR and CDR2 SFDVKD. The CDR3 totals 15 residues. Trimming cost V 5 bases and J 4 bases; bases outside gene matches: 6.

This clonotype was seen a handful of times. The V and J genes are TRBV6-5 and TRBJ1-2, with D perhaps matching TRBD1 (5 bases). Germline values: CDR1 MNHEY, CDR2 SVGAGI. The CDR3 is 15 residues long. Trimming left V 6 bases short and J 4 bases short, with 18 bases between. The CDR3 DNA reads TGTGCCAGCAGCCCCATAGTTGACAGTCCCTATGGCTACACCTTC. This encodes CASSPIVDSPYGYTF.

The chain is built from TRBV25-1 and TRBJ2-3, with 9 bases fitting TRBD1. This CDR3 is 17 amino acids long. Germline values: CDR1 MGHDK, CDR2 SYGVNS. Germline trimming cut 8 bases from V and 6 bases from J; bases unmatched to any gene: 18. As DNA, the CDR3 is TGTGCCAGCTCACCAAGACCGGGACAGGGTTATATGGATACGCAGTATTTT. Amino acid sequence: CASSPRPGQGYMDTQYF.

The V call is TRBV28, the J call TRBJ1-5; D might be TRBD1 (5 bases). CDR1 and CDR2 from the germline V gene are MDHEN and SYDVKM. Trimming stripped 5 bases from V and 1 base from J, with 15 bases between. The CDR3 totals 16 residues. This CDR3 reads CASSRDSMVSNQPQHF. The CDR3 DNA is TGTGCCAGCAGTAGGGACTCTATGGTGAGCAATCAGCCCCAGCATTTT.

The CDR3 DNA sequence: TGTGCCAGCAGCTCGGACTGGTCCTGGGAAGAGACCCAGTACTTC. It translates to CASSSDWSWEETQYF. The chain joins TRBV7-9 to TRBJ2-5; perhaps TRBD2 as D (5 bases). V gave up 4 bases and J gave up 3 bases, with 15 bases separating them. The germline gives CDR1 SEHNR, CDR2 FQNEAQ (reference sequence). The CDR3 spans 15 residues.